These 20 T cell receptor beta chains were sequenced from one sample in a study of Ad26.COV2.S vaccination and SARS-CoV-2 variants. Clones were sequenced by immunoSEQ multiplex PCR, and TCRdb holds only the in-frame ones, with some missing. The table lists roughly 400,000 clones, about nine tenths of them singletons. Indicated treatment: approximately 18 received Ad26.COV2.S at low or high dose, single or two shots; 5 received placebo; per-sample allocation not given. Day 63 following the first vaccine or placebo injection was when the samples were taken. The sample was peripheral blood, taken in a trial of Ad26.COV2.S vaccine versus placebo. The receptor set was obtained from a person between 18 and 65 years old who received the Ad26.COV2.S COVID-19 vaccine or a placebo.

This clone was detected only a few times. The chain couples TRBV12-5 to TRBJ1-2, with 8 positions matching TRBD1. Germline-derived CDR1 and CDR2 are LGHNT and FRNRAP. This CDR3 has 13 amino acids. With V trimmed by 5 bases and J by 6 bases, 5 bases remained unmatched. CDR3 sequence reads: CASGKDRADGYTF. The CDR3 DNA sequence: TGTGCTAGTGGTAAGGACAGGGCGGATGGCTACACCTTC.

V usage is TRBV4-1 and J usage is TRBJ1-1, with D maybe TRBD1 (5 bases). The CDR3 is 14 residues long. V was clipped by 4 bases and J by 6 bases, with 15 bases between them. In germline, CDR1 is MGHRA, CDR2 YSYEKL. The CDR3 loop is CASSLGPGGPEAFF. DNA of the CDR3: TGCGCCAGCAGCCTGGGACCTGGGGGACCTGAAGCTTTCTTT.

The chain has TRBV6-4 and TRBJ2-1; 7 positions match TRBD2. CDR1 is MRHNA, CDR2 SNTAGT, per germline. This CDR3 has 14 amino acids. Trimming at V came to 2 bases and at J to 8 bases, leaving 6 bases not matched to a gene. This CDR3 is CASSDTRLADEQFF. Written as DNA, the CDR3 is TGTGCCAGCAGTGACACACGACTAGCCGATGAGCAGTTCTTC.

This chain links TRBV4-1 with TRBJ2-5; maybe TRBD1 (6 bases). The CDR3 sequence is 15 residues long. Germline V gene data show CDR1 as MGHRA and CDR2 as YSYEKL. The V and J ends lost 0 bases and 2 bases respectively, with 10 bases between them. The CDR3 region is CASSQDRTAQETQYF. CDR3 DNA: TGCGCCAGCAGCCAAGACAGGACAGCTCAAGAGACCCAGTACTTC.

V usage is TRBV7-9 and J usage is TRBJ2-7, with D maybe TRBD2 (6 bases). V dropped 5 bases and J dropped 0 bases, with 11 bases sitting between them. This CDR3 spans 14 amino acids. Germline CDR1 is SEHNR and CDR2 is FQNEAQ (reference sequence). CDR3 amino acids: CASSRRDSSYEQYF. In DNA form, the CDR3 reads TGTGCCAGCAGCCGCCGGGACTCCTCCTACGAGCAGTACTTC. The variable domain in full, completed from reference TRBV7-9 and TRBJ2-7, reads DTGVSQNPRHKITKRGQNVTFRCDPISEHNRLYWYRQTLGQGPEFLTYFQNEAQLEKSRLLSDRFSAERPKGSFSTLEIQRTEQGDSAMYLCASSRRDSSYEQYFGPGTRLTVT.

V is TRBV30 and J is TRBJ2-7; D gene ambiguous. Germline loops: CDR1 GTSNPN, CDR2 SVGIG (reference sequence). This CDR3 comprises 11 residues. The V and J ends lost 4 bases and 1 base respectively, with 5 bases between them. CDR3 in amino acids: CAWISSYEQYF. The CDR3 bases are TGTGCCTGGATATCTTCCTACGAGCAGTACTTC.

The rearrangement uses TRBV29-1 and TRBJ1-2; D may be TRBD1 (6 bases). This CDR3 comprises 11 residues. CDR1 and CDR2 (germline): SQVTM, ANQGSEA. Trimming took 6 bases from V and 8 from J, leaving 13 bases between them. This CDR3 is CSVDTGLGYTF. DNA for the CDR3: TGCAGCGTGGACACAGGGTTAGGCTACACCTTC.

This clone was counted a single time. In DNA form, the CDR3 reads TGCGCCAGCAACACTGGGACTAGCGGTGGGAATGAGCAGTTCTTC. Amino acid sequence: CASNTGTSGGNEQFF. The rearrangement links TRBV5-1 to TRBJ2-1; 11 nucleotides agree with TRBD2. The CDR3 is 15 amino acids. V lost 6 bases and J lost 7; bases outside the gene matches: 9. Germline V lookup: CDR1 SGHRS, CDR2 YFSETQ.

This rearrangement joins TRBV5-6 to TRBJ1-1, with TRBD1 matching 9 bases. This CDR3 region has 15 residues. CDR1 SGHDT and CDR2 YYEEEE come from the germline V gene. Unmatched junction bases numbered 10, after V lost 4 bases and J lost 6 bases. CDR3 nucleotide sequence: TGTGCCAGCAGCCAAACCGGGACAGGGCCCCCTGAAGCTTTCTTT. Amino acid sequence: CASSQTGTGPPEAFF.

The chain links TRBV11-2 to TRBJ1-5, with D perhaps matching TRBD1 (5 bases). Germline CDR1 reads SGHAT; CDR2 reads FQNNGV. The CDR3 sequence is 15 residues long. Trimming stripped 6 bases from V and 0 bases from J, with 12 bases between. CDR3 in amino acids: CASSPHRHSNQPQHF. The CDR3 DNA is TGTGCCAGCAGTCCTCACAGGCATAGCAATCAGCCCCAGCATTTT.

V usage is TRBV27 and J usage is TRBJ1-1; 9 bases agree with TRBD1. Germline V CDR1 and CDR2: MNHEY, SMNVEV (reference sequence). The CDR3 spans 15 residues. With 4 bases clipped from V and 0 bases from J, the junction kept 3 bases outside the gene matches. The CDR3 here is CASSSTGGLNTEAFF. The CDR3, as DNA: TGTGCCAGCAGTTCTACAGGGGGCTTGAACACTGAAGCTTTCTTT.

This clone was seen a single time. The V gene is TRBV11-3, the J gene TRBJ2-7; D is possibly TRBD2 (5 bases). This CDR3 contains 14 residues. Looked up from germline, CDR1 is SGHNT and CDR2 is YENEEA. Trimming stripped 5 bases from V and 2 bases from J, with 13 bases between. CDR3 sequence: CASSPPGSPYEQYF. Here the CDR3 DNA reads TGTGCCAGCAGCCCCCCGGGGTCCCCCTACGAGCAGTACTTC.

The chain recombines TRBV28 with TRBJ2-5; D gene ambiguous. V shed 3 bases and J shed 5 bases, with 10 bases lying between them. The CDR3 is 13 amino acids. Germline values: CDR1 MDHEN, CDR2 SYDVKM. CDR3 bases: TGTGCCAGCAGTTTGATCCCAAAGGAGACCCAGTACTTC. Protein sequence: CASSLIPKETQYF.

The rearrangement joins TRBV10-3 to TRBJ2-1, with TRBD1 matching over 7 bases. The CDR3 length is 19 residues. J was trimmed by 0 bases and V by 3 bases; bases with no gene match: 14. The germline V gene has CDR1 ENHRY and CDR2 SYGVKD. The CDR3 DNA sequence: TGTGCCATCAGTGACCCCGAACCTAGGGGGCAGAGCTCCTACAATGAGCAGTTCTTC. Translation: CAISDPEPRGQSSYNEQFF.

This clone was seen once. This chain joins TRBV9 and TRBJ1-2; 8 bases align to TRBD1. V lost 2 bases, J lost 7 bases, and 7 bases stayed unmatched. Germline assignment: CDR1 SGDLS and CDR2 YYNGEE. This CDR3 is 14 amino acids long. CDR3 sequence reads: CASSVRTGKGGYTF. The CDR3 coding sequence is TGTGCCAGCAGCGTCCGGACAGGGAAGGGTGGCTACACCTTC.

The gene calls are TRBV9 and TRBJ2-1, with a weak D call TRBD1 (6 bases). Between the trimmed V and J ends, which lost 1 base and 8 bases, there was a span of 7 bases. Germline CDR1 SGDLS, CDR2 YYNGEE. CDR3 length: 12 residues. This CDR3 reads CASSVTGHEQFF. Written as DNA, the CDR3 is TGTGCCAGCAGCGTAACAGGGCATGAGCAGTTCTTC.

The rearrangement uses TRBV19 and TRBJ1-1, with a possible D match to TRBD1 (6 bases). Trimming took 5 bases from V and 7 from J, leaving 14 bases between them. The CDR3 has 13 amino acids. Per the germline V gene, CDR1 is LNHDA and CDR2 is SQIVND (reference sequence). Here the CDR3 reads CASSVTGSREAFF. The DNA of the CDR3 is TGTGCCAGTAGTGTAACAGGGTCCCGTGAAGCTTTCTTT.

This chain links TRBV6-5 with TRBJ2-4; 7 nucleotides agree with TRBD1. The CDR3 length is 14 residues. J was trimmed by 9 bases and V by 6 bases; bases with no gene match: 11. Per germline, CDR1 MNHEY and CDR2 SVGAGI. The CDR3 sequence is CASRTSTGSGIQYF. Written as DNA, the CDR3 is TGTGCCAGCAGGACTTCGACAGGGTCGGGCATTCAGTACTTC.

The V call is TRBV30, the J call TRBJ2-2, with D possibly being TRBD2 (6 bases). Germline V gene data show CDR1 as GTSNPN and CDR2 as SVGIG (reference sequence). This CDR3 contains 13 residues. The germline V and J ends were trimmed by 0 bases and 8 bases, with 10 bases remaining between them. The CDR3 loop reads CAWSVHGTGELFF. Here the CDR3 DNA reads TGTGCCTGGAGTGTACATGGGACTGGGGAGCTGTTTTTT. Full variable domain (remainder filled in from reference TRBV30 and TRBJ2-2): SQTIHQWPATLVQPVGSPLSLECTVEGTSNPNLYWYRQAAGRGLQLLFYSVGIGQISSEVPQNLSASRPQDRQFILSSKKLLLSDSGFYLCAWSVHGTGELFFGEGSRLTVL.

In DNA form, the CDR3 reads TGCGCCAGCAGCTTGCCAGGGAAAAACACTGAAGCTTTCTTT. This gives the protein CASSLPGKNTEAFF. This rearrangement joins TRBV5-1 to TRBJ1-1, with D perhaps matching TRBD1 (5 bases). Germline-derived CDR1 and CDR2 are SGHRS and YFSETQ. V lost 1 base and J lost 2, with 9 bases in between. The length of the CDR3 is 14 residues. The complete variable domain, with remaining parts taken from reference TRBV5-1 and TRBJ1-1, reads KAGVTQTPRYLIKTRGQQVTLSCSPISGHRSVSWYQQTPGQGLQFLFEYFSETQRNKGNFPGRFSGRQFSNSRSEMNVSTLELGDSALYLCASSLPGKNTEAFFGQGTRLTVV.